The 5 T cell receptor beta chains below come from one sample, sequenced in a study of PD-1 blockade in classical Hodgkin lymphoma. As to time point: cycle 4 day 1 (C4D1), after more than 5 weeks of nivolumab. Relapse after autologous stem cell transplantation occurred in every patient, and brentuximab vedotin exposure varied. Investigators isolated CD4+ T cells from thawed PBMCs through magnetic negative selection. Produced via immunoSEQ multiplex PCR; TCRdb's table is partial and in-frame only. This table has 25,000 to 30,000 clones, more than 80% appearing once. The specimen was CD4+ T cells from blood, collected before the fourth cycle of nivolumab. The source of these receptors is a human donor with classical Hodgkin lymphoma.

This clone was picked up one time. CDR3 sequence: CASSLESGTGELFF. In nucleotides, the CDR3 is TGCGCCAGCAGCTTGGAAAGTGGCACCGGGGAGCTGTTTTTT. The genes are TRBV5-1 and TRBJ2-2; no reliable D call. Between the trimmed V and J ends, which lost 0 bases and 4 bases, there was a span of 7 bases. Germline loops: CDR1 SGHRS, CDR2 YFSETQ. This CDR3 region has 14 residues.

This CDR3 reads CASSLALLAGGNNEQFF. The CDR3 region has the DNA TGTGCCAGCAGCTTAGCGCTCCTAGCGGGGGGGAACAATGAGCAGTTCTTC. The V and J genes are TRBV7-2 and TRBJ2-1; TRBD2 matches 12 bases. Germline CDR1 SGHTA, CDR2 FQGNSA. J gave up 5 bases and V 0 bases, and 5 bases lay outside the gene matches. This CDR3 comprises 17 residues.

The V and J genes are TRBV7-2 and TRBJ1-1; D may be TRBD1 (5 bases). The CDR3 is made up of 13 amino acids. Trimming took off 5 bases at V and 7 bases at J, with 14 bases between the two ends. Germline CDR1 is SGHTA and CDR2 is FQGNSA. CDR3 nucleotides: TGTGCCAGCAGCCGAATGAGGGGATTTGAAGCTTTCTTT. Its protein is CASSRMRGFEAFF.

The chain employs TRBV15 and TRBJ1-1, with D uncertain. V lost 3 bases and J lost 3, with 14 bases in between. The CDR3 contains 15 residues. Looked up from germline, CDR1 is LNHNV and CDR2 is YYDKDF (reference sequence). The CDR3: CATSSPETLHTEAFF. The CDR3 DNA follows: TGTGCCACCAGCAGCCCAGAGACACTGCACACTGAAGCTTTCTTT.

The CDR3 region is CASSSPEVRGITDTQYF. The CDR3 DNA is TGTGCCAGCAGCTCCCCTGAAGTGCGGGGGATCACAGATACGCAGTATTTT. The rearrangement links TRBV7-9 to TRBJ2-3, with 7 nucleotides matching TRBD2. In germline, CDR1 is SEHNR, CDR2 FQNEAQ (reference sequence). CDR3 length: 17 amino acids. V lost 4 bases to trimming and J lost 2 bases; unmatched junction nucleotides: 12.